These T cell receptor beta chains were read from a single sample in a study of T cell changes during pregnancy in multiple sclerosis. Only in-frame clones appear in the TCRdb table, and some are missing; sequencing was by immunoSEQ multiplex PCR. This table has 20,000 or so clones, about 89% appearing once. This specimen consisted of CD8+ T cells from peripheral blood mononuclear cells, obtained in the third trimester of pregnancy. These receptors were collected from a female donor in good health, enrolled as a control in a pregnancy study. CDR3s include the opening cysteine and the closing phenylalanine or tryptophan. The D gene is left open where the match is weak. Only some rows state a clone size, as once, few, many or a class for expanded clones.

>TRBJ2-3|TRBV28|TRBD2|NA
CASSPTSGLSTDTQYF
TGTGCCAGCAGTCCCACTAGCGGCTTAAGCACAGATACGCAGTATTTT
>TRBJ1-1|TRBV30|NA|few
CAWIRATEAFF
TGTGCCTGGATCAGGGCAACTGAAGCTTTCTTT
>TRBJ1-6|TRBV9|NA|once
CASSGTASYNSPLHF
TGTGCCAGCAGCGGGACAGCTTCCTATAATTCACCCCTCCACTTT
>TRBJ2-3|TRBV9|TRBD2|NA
CASSRRGLETDTQYF
TGTGCCAGCAGCCGCCGGGGACTAGAAACAGATACGCAGTATTTT
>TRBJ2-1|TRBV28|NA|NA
CATLSNEQFF
TGTGCCACCTTGAGCAATGAGCAGTTCTTC
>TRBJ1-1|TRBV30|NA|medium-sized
CAWSWRENTEAFF
TGTGCCTGGAGTTGGAGGGAGAACACTGAAGCTTTCTTT
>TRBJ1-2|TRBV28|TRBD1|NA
CASKRQGANYGYTF
TGTGCCAGCAAAAGACAGGGGGCTAACTATGGCTACACCTTC
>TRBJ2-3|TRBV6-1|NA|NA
CASSELTGTSTDTQYF
TGTGCCAGCAGTGAATTGACCGGGACTAGCACAGATACGCAGTATTTT
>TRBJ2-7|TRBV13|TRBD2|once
CASSFGGSSYEQYF
TGTGCCAGCAGCTTCGGCGGGAGCTCCTACGAGCAGTACTTC
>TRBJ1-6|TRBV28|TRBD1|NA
CASSSRTGSSLHF
TGTGCCAGCAGCTCCCGGACAGGCTCTTCCCTCCACTTT
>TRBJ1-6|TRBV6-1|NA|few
CASTVGEGSPLHF
TGTGCCAGTACTGTGGGAGAGGGATCACCCCTCCACTTT
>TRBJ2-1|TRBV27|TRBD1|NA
CASSPYSGQGDNEQFF
TGTGCCAGCAGCCCTTACTCGGGACAGGGAGACAATGAGCAGTTCTTC
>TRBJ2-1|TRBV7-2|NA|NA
CASSFGGNNEQFF
TGTGCCAGCAGCTTTGGGGGCAACAATGAGCAGTTCTTC
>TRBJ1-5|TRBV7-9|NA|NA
CASSSGGGGSNEINQPQHF
TGTGCCAGCAGCTCGGGGGGGGGCGGGTCGAATGAAATCAATCAGCCCCAGCATTTT
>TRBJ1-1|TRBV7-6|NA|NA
CASSLGGGTEAFF
TGTGCCAGCAGCTTAGGCGGGGGCACTGAAGCTTTCTTT
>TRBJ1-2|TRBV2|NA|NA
CASSQQDIPGGYTF
TGTGCCAGCAGCCAACAGGACATTCCCGGGGGCTACACCTTC
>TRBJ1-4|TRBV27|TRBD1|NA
CASSPLTGTVASVNEKLFF
TGTGCCAGCAGTCCTCTCACCGGGACAGTCGCTTCTGTTAATGAAAAACTGTTTTTT
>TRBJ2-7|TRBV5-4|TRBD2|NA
CASSQDGGYEQYF
TGTGCCAGCAGCCAGGACGGGGGGTACGAGCAGTACTTC
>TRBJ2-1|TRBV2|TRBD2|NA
CASSEALPGVAGVNEQFF
TGTGCCAGCAGTGAAGCGCTTCCCGGGGTAGCGGGAGTTAATGAGCAGTTCTTC
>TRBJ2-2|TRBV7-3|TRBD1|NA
CASSRTGANTGELFF
TGTGCCAGCAGCCGGACAGGGGCGAACACCGGGGAGCTGTTTTTT
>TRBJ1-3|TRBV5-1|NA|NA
CASSLDTVDSGNTIYF
TGCGCCAGCAGCTTGGACACAGTAGACTCTGGAAACACCATATATTTT
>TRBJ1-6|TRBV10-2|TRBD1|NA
CASSGTGDSPLHF
TGCGCCAGCAGTGGGACAGGGGATTCACCCCTCCACTTT
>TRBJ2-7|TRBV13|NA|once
CASSSSLNYEQYF
TGTGCCAGCAGCTCGTCCCTAAACTACGAGCAGTACTTC
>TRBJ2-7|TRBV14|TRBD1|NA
CASSHPGQGAYEQYF
TGTGCCAGCAGTCACCCGGGACAGGGAGCCTACGAGCAGTACTTC
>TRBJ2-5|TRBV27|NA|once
CASSSTSGIETQYF
TGTGCCAGCAGTTCGACTAGTGGCATAGAGACCCAGTACTTC
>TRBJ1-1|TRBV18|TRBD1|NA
CASSPQGQDTEAFF
TGTGCCAGCTCACCACAAGGACAGGACACTGAAGCTTTCTTT
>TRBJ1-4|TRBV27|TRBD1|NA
CASNGQGLGEKLFF
TGTGCCAGCAACGGACAGGGGCTTGGAGAAAAACTGTTTTTT
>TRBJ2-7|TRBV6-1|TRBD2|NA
CASSEKEFSGSYEQYF
TGTGCCAGCAGTGAAAAGGAGTTTAGCGGGAGCTACGAGCAGTACTTC
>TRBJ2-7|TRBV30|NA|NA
CAWSYSPGYEQYF
TGTGCCTGGAGTTACTCACCTGGCTACGAGCAGTACTTC
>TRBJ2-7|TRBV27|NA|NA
CASSILEESEQYF
TGTGCCAGCAGTATTCTCGAGGAGAGCGAGCAGTACTTC
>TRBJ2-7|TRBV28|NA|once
CASSLPGSRVGEQYF
TGTGCCAGCAGTTTACCCGGGTCCCGCGTGGGTGAGCAGTACTTC
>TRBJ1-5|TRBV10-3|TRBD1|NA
CAISESGQGVQPQHF
TGTGCCATCAGTGAGTCGGGACAGGGGGTTCAGCCCCAGCATTTT
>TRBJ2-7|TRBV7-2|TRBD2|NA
CASAPFSGGSSYEQYF
TGTGCCAGCGCACCCTTTAGCGGGGGAAGCTCCTACGAGCAGTACTTC
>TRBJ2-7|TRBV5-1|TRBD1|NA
CASSLDSTGYYEQYF
TGCGCCAGCAGCTTGGATTCGACAGGGTACTACGAGCAGTACTTC
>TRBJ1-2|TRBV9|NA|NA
CASSVAGLRGYTF
TGTGCCAGCAGCGTAGCAGGGTTGCGTGGCTACACCTTC
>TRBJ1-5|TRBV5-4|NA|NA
CASSQDLGQGSRPQHF
TGTGCCAGCAGCCAAGATTTAGGGCAGGGTAGTCGGCCCCAGCATTTT
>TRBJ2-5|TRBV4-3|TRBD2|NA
CASSPLTSGSEETQYF
TGCGCCAGCAGCCCATTGACTAGCGGGAGTGAGGAGACCCAGTACTTC
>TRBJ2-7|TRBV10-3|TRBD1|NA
CAISENSQGASYEQYF
TGTGCCATCAGTGAGAATTCTCAGGGGGCGTCCTACGAGCAGTACTTC
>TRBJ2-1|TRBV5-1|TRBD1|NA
CASSYGQGANNEQFF
TGCGCCAGCAGCTACGGACAGGGGGCGAATAATGAGCAGTTCTTC
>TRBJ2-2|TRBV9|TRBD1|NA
CASSVVRTGRTGELFF
TGTGCCAGCAGCGTAGTCCGGACAGGGAGGACCGGGGAGCTGTTTTTT
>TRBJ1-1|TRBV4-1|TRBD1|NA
CASSTIGQGDTEAFF
TGCGCCAGCAGCACCATCGGACAGGGCGACACTGAAGCTTTCTTT
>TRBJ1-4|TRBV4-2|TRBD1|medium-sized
CASSQDGGTGGEKLFF
TGTGCCAGCAGCCAAGATGGGGGGACAGGGGGTGAAAAACTGTTTTTT